This TCR beta chain appears in the sequencing data of a study of T cell changes during pregnancy in multiple sclerosis. CDR3 length equals 15 residues. The V and J ends lost 0 bases and 7 bases, in that order; junction bases with no gene match: 6. Germline V CDR1 and CDR2: LNHNV, YYDKDF (reference sequence). Some clones are missing from TCRdb's copy, which holds only in-frame ones; the method was immunoSEQ multiplex PCR. This sample has 60,000 to 90,000 clones, with 89% found just once. Material: peripheral blood, obtained before pregnancy. The receptor comes from a female donor with multiple sclerosis, enrolled in a pregnancy study. The rearrangement joins TRBV15 to TRBJ1-5; 7 nucleotides match TRBD1. The CDR3, as DNA: TGTGCCACCAGCAGAGATCTGACAGGGTGGCAGCCCCAGCATTTT. Amino acid sequence: CATSRDLTGWQPQHF.